This is a list of T cell receptor beta chains from one sample in a study of cytomegalovirus exposure and HLA in healthy donors. Clones were read by immunoSEQ multiplex PCR, and TCRdb kept only the in-frame ones, dropping some. The top ten clones hold 22% of a sample with about 120,000 clones, approximately 78% of them seen once. Sequenced sample: PBMCs. These receptors were obtained from a man aged 25 to 40 in good health and CMV-seropositive. CDR3s include the opening cysteine and the closing phenylalanine or tryptophan. D genes are given only for firm matches. Clone size is given for some rows only: seen once, a few or many times, or a class if the clone is expanded.

D gene: TRBD2
J gene: TRBJ2-1
clone size: medium-sized
V gene: TRBV11-3
CDR3 DNA: TGTGCCAGCAGCTTAGATCTCACTAGCGGGTCCTCCTACAATGAGCAGTTCTTC
CDR3 protein: CASSLDLTSGSSYNEQFF

D gene: TRBD1
J gene: TRBJ1-5
clone size: -
V gene: TRBV19
CDR3 DNA: TGTGCCAGTAGTTACCGATCCGGGACAGGGGTCGATCGTCAGCCCCAGCATTTT
CDR3 protein: CASSYRSGTGVDRQPQHF

D gene: TRBD2
J gene: TRBJ2-3
clone size: few
V gene: TRBV29-1
CDR3 DNA: TGCAGCGGGGGGGCGGGAGGGCCGGATACGCAGTATTTT
CDR3 protein: CSGGAGGPDTQYF

D gene: TRBD2
J gene: TRBJ2-7
clone size: -
V gene: TRBV2
CDR3 DNA: TGTGCCAGCAGGACAGGACTAGCGGACTCTGAGGAGCAGTACTTC
CDR3 protein: CASRTGLADSEEQYF

D gene: TRBD1
J gene: TRBJ1-5
clone size: -
V gene: TRBV28
CDR3 DNA: TGTGCCAGCAGTTTGGTCCAGGGGGAACAGCCCCAGCATTTT
CDR3 protein: CASSLVQGEQPQHF

D gene: -
J gene: TRBJ1-2
clone size: -
V gene: TRBV9
CDR3 DNA: TGTGCCAGCAACAACAGGGACGGCTACACCTTC
CDR3 protein: CASNNRDGYTF

D gene: TRBD2
J gene: TRBJ2-1
clone size: -
V gene: TRBV6-4
CDR3 DNA: TGTGCCAGCAGGAGGGTAGCGGGCTCCTACAATGAGCAGTTCTTC
CDR3 protein: CASRRVAGSYNEQFF

D gene: -
J gene: TRBJ1-5
clone size: once
V gene: TRBV7-9
CDR3 DNA: TGTGCCAGCAGCTACACAGGGTACGGTCAGCCCCAGCATTTT
CDR3 protein: CASSYTGYGQPQHF

D gene: TRBD1
J gene: TRBJ2-7
clone size: -
V gene: TRBV30
CDR3 DNA: TGTGCCGGGGACAGGGGGTCTCGGGAGCAGTACTTC
CDR3 protein: CAGDRGSREQYF

D gene: TRBD1
J gene: TRBJ2-1
clone size: -
V gene: TRBV6-6
CDR3 DNA: TGTGCCAGCAGTTATTCACAGGGGGCGCGGAATGAGCAGTTCTTC
CDR3 protein: CASSYSQGARNEQFF

D gene: TRBD1
J gene: TRBJ1-6
clone size: -
V gene: TRBV7-2
CDR3 DNA: TGTGCCAGCAAAGTCGGGACAGTAAATTCACCCCTCCACTTT
CDR3 protein: CASKVGTVNSPLHF

D gene: -
J gene: TRBJ1-6
clone size: -
V gene: TRBV7-9
CDR3 DNA: TGTGCCAGCAGCTTATTTCGAGGACAGCTGAATTCACCCCTCCACTTT
CDR3 protein: CASSLFRGQLNSPLHF

D gene: TRBD1
J gene: TRBJ2-2
clone size: -
V gene: TRBV19
CDR3 DNA: TGTGCCACTAAAAACAGGGGTGGGAACACCGGGGAGCTGTTTTTT
CDR3 protein: CATKNRGGNTGELFF

D gene: -
J gene: TRBJ2-7
clone size: few
V gene: TRBV28
CDR3 DNA: TGTGCCAGCAGTTTCCAGGGAGGTTGGGGCTACGAGCAGTACTTC
CDR3 protein: CASSFQGGWGYEQYF

D gene: TRBD1
J gene: TRBJ1-2
clone size: -
V gene: TRBV7-2
CDR3 DNA: TGTGCCAGCGGACAGGGAATAAGCTATGGCTACACCTTC
CDR3 protein: CASGQGISYGYTF

D gene: -
J gene: TRBJ1-2
clone size: -
V gene: TRBV6-1
CDR3 DNA: TGTGCCAGCAGTGAAGCGGGGGGGCCGTATGGCTACACCTTC
CDR3 protein: CASSEAGGPYGYTF

D gene: -
J gene: TRBJ1-4
clone size: -
V gene: TRBV5-1
CDR3 DNA: TGCGCCAGCAGCTTGGTGGCAGCAACTAATGAAAAACTGTTTTTT
CDR3 protein: CASSLVAATNEKLFF

D gene: -
J gene: TRBJ2-7
clone size: once
V gene: TRBV5-1
CDR3 DNA: TGCGCCAGCAGCTTGGGACAGAACTACGAGCAGTACTTC
CDR3 protein: CASSLGQNYEQYF

D gene: TRBD1
J gene: TRBJ1-3
clone size: -
V gene: TRBV28
CDR3 DNA: TGTGCCAGCCACAGTACAGGGGGGTTTTCTGGAAACACCATATATTTT
CDR3 protein: CASHSTGGFSGNTIYF

D gene: TRBD1
J gene: TRBJ2-4
clone size: -
V gene: TRBV11-2
CDR3 DNA: TGTGCCAGCAGCTTAGATGGACAGGGTTACATTCAGTACTTC
CDR3 protein: CASSLDGQGYIQYF

D gene: TRBD1
J gene: TRBJ1-1
clone size: -
V gene: TRBV5-1
CDR3 DNA: TGCGCCAGCAGCTTTAGGGGGCACACTGAAGCTTTCTTT
CDR3 protein: CASSFRGHTEAFF

D gene: -
J gene: TRBJ2-5
clone size: -
V gene: TRBV19
CDR3 DNA: TGTGCCAGTAGTCTCCAAGAGACCCAGTACTTC
CDR3 protein: CASSLQETQYF

D gene: -
J gene: TRBJ1-1
clone size: -
V gene: TRBV19
CDR3 DNA: TGTGCCAGTAGTATAGATCGGGCAGGGGTGAACACTGAAGCTTTCTTT
CDR3 protein: CASSIDRAGVNTEAFF

D gene: -
J gene: TRBJ1-1
clone size: -
V gene: TRBV29-1
CDR3 DNA: TGCAGCGTTGAATTACGAGGGAGGAGGTTAGGCACTGAAGCTTTCTTT
CDR3 protein: CSVELRGRRLGTEAFF

D gene: -
J gene: TRBJ2-3
clone size: -
V gene: TRBV11-3
CDR3 DNA: TGTGCCAGCAGCTCCAGGGTCGCAGATACGCAGTATTTT
CDR3 protein: CASSSRVADTQYF

D gene: -
J gene: TRBJ2-7
clone size: -
V gene: TRBV28
CDR3 DNA: TGTGCCAGCAGTTTATCTAGGGGCAGAGGATCCTACGAGCAGTACTTC
CDR3 protein: CASSLSRGRGSYEQYF

D gene: -
J gene: TRBJ1-1
clone size: -
V gene: TRBV7-3
CDR3 DNA: TGTGCCAGCAGCTTACAGGGTGACACTGAAGCTTTCTTT
CDR3 protein: CASSLQGDTEAFF

D gene: -
J gene: TRBJ2-3
clone size: -
V gene: TRBV5-1
CDR3 DNA: TGCGCCAGCAGCTTGGGGGCCAGGGGAGATACGCAGTATTTT
CDR3 protein: CASSLGARGDTQYF

D gene: -
J gene: TRBJ2-5
clone size: -
V gene: TRBV5-1
CDR3 DNA: TGCGCCAGCAGCTTGTTCGGTGCGTCGGCGGTCCAAGAGACCCAGTACTTC
CDR3 protein: CASSLFGASAVQETQYF

D gene: -
J gene: TRBJ2-3
clone size: -
V gene: TRBV27
CDR3 DNA: TGTGCCAGCAGTCGCGGGCAAGATACGCAGTATTTT
CDR3 protein: CASSRGQDTQYF

D gene: -
J gene: TRBJ1-5
clone size: -
V gene: TRBV6-5
CDR3 DNA: TGTGCCAGCAGTCACGATAACAGGGCCGATCAGCCCCAGCATTTT
CDR3 protein: CASSHDNRADQPQHF

D gene: -
J gene: TRBJ2-4
clone size: -
V gene: TRBV2
CDR3 DNA: TGTGCCAGCAGTGTCTCGCCCGGGGTGGGAGACATTCAGTACTTC
CDR3 protein: CASSVSPGVGDIQYF

D gene: TRBD2
J gene: TRBJ2-1
clone size: -
V gene: TRBV9
CDR3 DNA: TGTGCCAGCAGCGACACCTCCATAGCGGGGGGGCTTGGTGAGCAGTTCTTC
CDR3 protein: CASSDTSIAGGLGEQFF

D gene: TRBD1
J gene: TRBJ1-1
clone size: -
V gene: TRBV5-1
CDR3 DNA: TGCGCCAGCAGCTTCCGGGACAGGGGTTTCACTGAAGCTTTCTTT
CDR3 protein: CASSFRDRGFTEAFF

D gene: -
J gene: TRBJ1-1
clone size: -
V gene: TRBV7-9
CDR3 DNA: TGTGCCAGCACCAATGCGGGGAGCACTGAAGCTTTCTTT
CDR3 protein: CASTNAGSTEAFF

D gene: -
J gene: TRBJ2-1
clone size: -
V gene: TRBV7-9
CDR3 DNA: TGTGCCAGCAGCTTAGGCCGACTGAATGAGCAGTTCTTC
CDR3 protein: CASSLGRLNEQFF

D gene: -
J gene: TRBJ1-2
clone size: once
V gene: TRBV11-2
CDR3 DNA: TGTGCCAGCAGCTTAGTCTCCCGGTACAGCCTCTATGGCTACACCTTC
CDR3 protein: CASSLVSRYSLYGYTF